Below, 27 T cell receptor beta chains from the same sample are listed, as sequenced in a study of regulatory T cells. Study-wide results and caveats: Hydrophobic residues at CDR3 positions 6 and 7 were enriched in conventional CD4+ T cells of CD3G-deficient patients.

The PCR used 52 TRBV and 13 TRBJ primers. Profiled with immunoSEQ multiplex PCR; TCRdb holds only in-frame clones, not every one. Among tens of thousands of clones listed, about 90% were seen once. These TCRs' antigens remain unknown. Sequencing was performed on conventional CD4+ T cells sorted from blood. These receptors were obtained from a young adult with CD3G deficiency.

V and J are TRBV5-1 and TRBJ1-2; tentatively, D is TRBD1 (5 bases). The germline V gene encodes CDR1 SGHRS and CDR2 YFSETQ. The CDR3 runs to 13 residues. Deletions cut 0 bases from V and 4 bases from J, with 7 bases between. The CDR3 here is CASSLGGSYGYTF. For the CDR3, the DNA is TGCGCCAGCAGCTTGGGGGGCAGCTATGGCTACACCTTC.

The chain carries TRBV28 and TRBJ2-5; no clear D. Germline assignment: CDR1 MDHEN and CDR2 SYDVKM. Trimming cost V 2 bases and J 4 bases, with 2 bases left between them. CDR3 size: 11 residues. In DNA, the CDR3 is TGTGCCAGCAGTTTAGCAGAGACCCAGTACTTC. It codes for CASSLAETQYF. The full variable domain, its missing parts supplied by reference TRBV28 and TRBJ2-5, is DVKVTQSSRYLVKRTGEKVFLECVQDMDHENMFWYRQDPGLGLRLIYFSYDVKMKEKGDIPEGYSVSREKKERFSLILESASTNQTSMYLCASSLAETQYFGPGTRLLVL.

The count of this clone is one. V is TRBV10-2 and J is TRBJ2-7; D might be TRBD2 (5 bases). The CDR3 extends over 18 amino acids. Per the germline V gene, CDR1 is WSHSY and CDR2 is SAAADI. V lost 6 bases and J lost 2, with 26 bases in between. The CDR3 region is CASSRNPSSFRAPYEQYF. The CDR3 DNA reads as TGCGCCAGCAGCCGTAACCCATCTAGCTTTAGGGCCCCCTACGAGCAGTACTTC.

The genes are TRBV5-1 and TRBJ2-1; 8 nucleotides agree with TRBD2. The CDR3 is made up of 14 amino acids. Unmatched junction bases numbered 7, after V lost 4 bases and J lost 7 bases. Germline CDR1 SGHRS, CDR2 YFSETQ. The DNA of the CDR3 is TGCGCCAGCAGCCGGAGCGGGAGTGGGAATGAGCAGTTCTTC. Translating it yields CASSRSGSGNEQFF.

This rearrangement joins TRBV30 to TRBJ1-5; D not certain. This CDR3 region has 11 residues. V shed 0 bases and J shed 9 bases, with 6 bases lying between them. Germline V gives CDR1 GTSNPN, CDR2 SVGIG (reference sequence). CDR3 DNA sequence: TGTGCCTGGAGTGTACAAGGGCCCCAGCATTTT. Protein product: CAWSVQGPQHF.

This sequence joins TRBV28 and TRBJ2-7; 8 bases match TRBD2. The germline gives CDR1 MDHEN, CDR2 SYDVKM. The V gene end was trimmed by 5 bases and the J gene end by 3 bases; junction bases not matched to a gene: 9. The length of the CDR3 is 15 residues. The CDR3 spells CASSGSTGGGYEQYF. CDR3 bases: TGTGCCAGCAGTGGCTCCACGGGGGGGGGCTACGAGCAGTACTTC.

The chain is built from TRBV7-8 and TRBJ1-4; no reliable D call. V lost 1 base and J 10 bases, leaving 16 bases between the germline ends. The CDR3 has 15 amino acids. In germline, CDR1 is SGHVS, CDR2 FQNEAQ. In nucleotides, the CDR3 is TGTGCCAGCAGCTTAGAAGCGGGCAAATTCGGAAAACTGTTTTTT. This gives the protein CASSLEAGKFGKLFF. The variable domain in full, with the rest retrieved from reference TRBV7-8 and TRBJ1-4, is GAGVSQSPRYKVAKRGQDVALRCDPISGHVSLFWYQQALGQGPEFLTYFQNEAQLDKSGLPSDRFFAERPEGSVSTLKIQRTQQEDSAVYLCASSLEAGKFGKLFFGSGTQLSVL.

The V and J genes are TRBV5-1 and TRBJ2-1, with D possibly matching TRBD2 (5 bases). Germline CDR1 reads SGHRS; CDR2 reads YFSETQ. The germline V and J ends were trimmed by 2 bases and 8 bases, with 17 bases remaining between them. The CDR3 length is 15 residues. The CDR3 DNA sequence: TGCGCCAGCAGCTTTGTTGGGAGAATTGAAGATGAGCAGTTCTTC. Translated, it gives CASSFVGRIEDEQFF.

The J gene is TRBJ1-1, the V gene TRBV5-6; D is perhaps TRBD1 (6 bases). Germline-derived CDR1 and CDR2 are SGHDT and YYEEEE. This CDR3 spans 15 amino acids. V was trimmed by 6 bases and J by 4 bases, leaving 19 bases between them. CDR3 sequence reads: CASNTRDARGTEAFF. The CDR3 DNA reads TGTGCCAGCAACACTCGGGACGCCAGGGGCACTGAAGCTTTCTTT.

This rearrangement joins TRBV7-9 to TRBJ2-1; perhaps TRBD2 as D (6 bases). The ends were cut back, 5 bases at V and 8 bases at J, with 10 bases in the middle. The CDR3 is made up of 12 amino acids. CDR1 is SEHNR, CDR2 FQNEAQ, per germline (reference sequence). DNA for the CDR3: TGTGCCAGCAGCCCGTGGGGGGATGAGCAGTTCTTC. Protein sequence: CASSPWGDEQFF.

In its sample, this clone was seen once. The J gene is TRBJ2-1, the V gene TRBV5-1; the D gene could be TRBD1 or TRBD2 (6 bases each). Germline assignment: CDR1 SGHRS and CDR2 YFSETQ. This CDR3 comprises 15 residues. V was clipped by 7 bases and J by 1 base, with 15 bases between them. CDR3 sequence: CASAMEGQSYNEQFF. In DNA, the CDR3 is TGCGCCAGCGCCATGGAGGGACAATCCTACAATGAGCAGTTCTTC.

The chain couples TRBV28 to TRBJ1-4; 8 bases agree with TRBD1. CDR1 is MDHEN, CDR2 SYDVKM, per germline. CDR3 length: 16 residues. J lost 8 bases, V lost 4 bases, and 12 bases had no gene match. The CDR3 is CASSSTGAGGGEKLFF. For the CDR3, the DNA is TGTGCCAGCAGTTCGACTGGGGCAGGGGGCGGGGAAAAACTGTTTTTT.

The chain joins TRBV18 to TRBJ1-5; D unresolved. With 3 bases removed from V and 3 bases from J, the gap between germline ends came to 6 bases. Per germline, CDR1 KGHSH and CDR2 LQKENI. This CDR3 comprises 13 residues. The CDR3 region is CASSPKNNQPQHF. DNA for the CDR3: TGTGCCAGCTCACCGAAGAACAATCAGCCCCAGCATTTT. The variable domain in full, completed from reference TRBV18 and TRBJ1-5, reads NAGVMQNPRHLVRRRGQEARLRCSPMKGHSHVYWYRQLPEEGLKFMVYLQKENIIDESGMPKERFSAEFPKEGPSILRIQQVVRGDSAAYFCASSPKNNQPQHFGDGTRLSIL.

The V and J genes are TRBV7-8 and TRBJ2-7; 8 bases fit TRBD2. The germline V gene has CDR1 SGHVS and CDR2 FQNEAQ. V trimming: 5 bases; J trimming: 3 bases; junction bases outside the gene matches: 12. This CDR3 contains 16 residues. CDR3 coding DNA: TGTGCCAGCAGCCCAAGCGGGAGTCTCCCTGGCTACGAGCAGTACTTC. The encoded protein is CASSPSGSLPGYEQYF.

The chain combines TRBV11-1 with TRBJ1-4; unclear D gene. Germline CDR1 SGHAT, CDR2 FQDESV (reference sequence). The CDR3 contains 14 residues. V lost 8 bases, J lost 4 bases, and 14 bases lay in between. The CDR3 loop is CASSARGLNEKLFF. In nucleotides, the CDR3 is TGTGCCAGCTCCGCCCGAGGGCTTAATGAAAAACTGTTTTTT.

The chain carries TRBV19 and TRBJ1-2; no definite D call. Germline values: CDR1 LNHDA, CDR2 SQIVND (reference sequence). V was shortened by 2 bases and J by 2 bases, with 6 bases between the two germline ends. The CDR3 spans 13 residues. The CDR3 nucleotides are TGTGCCAGTAGTATAAAGGAGAACTATGGCTACACCTTC. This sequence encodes CASSIKENYGYTF.

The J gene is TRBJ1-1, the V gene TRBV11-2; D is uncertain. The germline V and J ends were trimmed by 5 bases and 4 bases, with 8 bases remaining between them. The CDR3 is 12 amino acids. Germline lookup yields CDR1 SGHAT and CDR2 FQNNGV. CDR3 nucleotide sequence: TGTGCCAGCAGCGACGATGGCACTGAAGCTTTCTTT. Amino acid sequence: CASSDDGTEAFF.

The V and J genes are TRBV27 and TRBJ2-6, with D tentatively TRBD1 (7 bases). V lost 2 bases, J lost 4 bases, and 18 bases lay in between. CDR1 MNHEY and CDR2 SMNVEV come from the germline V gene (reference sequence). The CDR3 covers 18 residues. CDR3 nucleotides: TGTGCCAGCAGTTTAGCCAGGGGGGTCTCTGACGGGGCCAACGTCCTGACTTTC. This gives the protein CASSLARGVSDGANVLTF.

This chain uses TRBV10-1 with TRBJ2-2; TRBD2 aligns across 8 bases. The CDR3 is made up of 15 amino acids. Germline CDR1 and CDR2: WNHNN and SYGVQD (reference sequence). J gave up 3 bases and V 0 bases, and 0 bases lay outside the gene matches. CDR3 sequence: CASSESSGDTGELFF. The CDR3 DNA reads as TGCGCCAGCAGTGAGTCTAGCGGGGACACCGGGGAGCTGTTTTTT.

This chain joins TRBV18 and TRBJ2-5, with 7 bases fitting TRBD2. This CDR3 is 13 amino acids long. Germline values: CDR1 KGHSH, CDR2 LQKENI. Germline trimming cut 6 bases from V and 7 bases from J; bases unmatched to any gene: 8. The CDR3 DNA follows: TGTGCCAGCTCCTACGGGACTACCGGGACCCAGTACTTC. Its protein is CASSYGTTGTQYF.

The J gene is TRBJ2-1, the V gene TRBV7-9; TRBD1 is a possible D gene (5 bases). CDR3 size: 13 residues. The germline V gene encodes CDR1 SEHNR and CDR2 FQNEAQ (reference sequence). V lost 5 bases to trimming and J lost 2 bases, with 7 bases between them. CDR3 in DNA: TGTGCCAGCAGCGCAGGGACCTACAATGAGCAGTTCTTC. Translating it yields CASSAGTYNEQFF.

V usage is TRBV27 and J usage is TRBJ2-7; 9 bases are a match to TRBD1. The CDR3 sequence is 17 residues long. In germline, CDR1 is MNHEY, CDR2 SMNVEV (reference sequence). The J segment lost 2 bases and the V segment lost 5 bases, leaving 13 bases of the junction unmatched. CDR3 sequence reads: CASSRGTGLTITYEQYF. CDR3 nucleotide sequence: TGTGCCAGCAGTCGCGGGACAGGGCTTACTATTACCTACGAGCAGTACTTC.

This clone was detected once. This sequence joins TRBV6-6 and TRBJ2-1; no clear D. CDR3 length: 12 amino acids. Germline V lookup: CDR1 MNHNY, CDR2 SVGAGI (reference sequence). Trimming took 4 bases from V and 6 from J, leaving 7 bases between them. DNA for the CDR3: TGTGCCAGCAGTTCCACCGGCAATGAGCAGTTCTTC. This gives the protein CASSSTGNEQFF.

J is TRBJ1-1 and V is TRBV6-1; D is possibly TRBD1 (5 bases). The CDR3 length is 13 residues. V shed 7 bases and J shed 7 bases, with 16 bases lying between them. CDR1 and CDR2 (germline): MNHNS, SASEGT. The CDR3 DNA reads TGTGCCAGCAAGATTAACAGGATGGGTGAAGCTTTCTTT. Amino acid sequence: CASKINRMGEAFF.

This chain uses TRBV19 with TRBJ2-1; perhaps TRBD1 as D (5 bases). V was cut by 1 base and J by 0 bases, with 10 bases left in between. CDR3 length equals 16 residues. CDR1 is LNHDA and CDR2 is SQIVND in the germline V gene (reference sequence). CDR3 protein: CASSIGGGSSYNEQFF. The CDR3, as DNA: TGTGCCAGTAGTATAGGGGGCGGTAGCTCCTACAATGAGCAGTTCTTC.

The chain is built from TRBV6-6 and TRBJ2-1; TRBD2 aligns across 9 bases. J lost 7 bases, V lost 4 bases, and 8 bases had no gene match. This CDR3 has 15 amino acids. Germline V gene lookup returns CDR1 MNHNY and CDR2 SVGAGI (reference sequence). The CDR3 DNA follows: TGTGCCAGCAGTTCGCCGGGGCGGGAGGGTAATGAGCAGTTCTTC. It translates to CASSSPGREGNEQFF.

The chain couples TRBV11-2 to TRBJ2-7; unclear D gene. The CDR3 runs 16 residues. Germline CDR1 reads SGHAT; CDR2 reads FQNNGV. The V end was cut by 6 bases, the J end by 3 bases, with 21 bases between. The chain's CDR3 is CASSYFNPGPDYEQYF. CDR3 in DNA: TGTGCCAGCAGTTACTTTAACCCGGGCCCGGACTACGAGCAGTACTTC.